The clone carrying this TCR beta chain came up a few times. What it binds is not known. Using a J-beta primer mix together with a sample-barcoded 5' primer, a second PCR was run for 7 to 11 cycles. One entry per CDR3 protein, called by TCRdb with MiXCR from the 5' RACE reads. The profile covers around 750,000 distinct CDR3 sequences, with about 53% appearing a single time and about 38% taken by the ten largest. This specimen belongs to a study of blood T cells in healthy people across ages. Study details: Capture by template switching was about one barcoded beta molecule per two T cells. General study points: Considered underestimates were the diversity estimates obtained from one million T cells. Both naive CD4+ cell counts and diversity were greater in long-lived donors than in aged donors.

The receptor was isolated from an elderly man in good health. The source material was blood.

This CDR3 reads CASSLVGGLAAHEQYF. In DNA form, the CDR3 reads TGTGCCAGCAGCTTAGTTGGGGGACTAGCGGCCCACGAGCAGTACTTC. The V and J genes are TRBV7-9 and TRBJ2-7; 11 bases align to TRBD2. This CDR3 is 16 amino acids long. The V gene end was trimmed by 1 base and the J gene end by 5 bases; junction bases not matched to a gene: 7. From germline, CDR1 is SEHNR and CDR2 FQNEAQ (reference sequence).